Shown below are 30 T cell receptor beta chains from a single sample sequenced in a study of shared clonotypes between healthy human individuals. Here immunoSEQ multiplex PCR was the method, and the copy in TCRdb shows in-frame clones only, minus some. This table has some 1 million clones, about three quarters appearing once. Sequenced sample: memory CD4+ T cells sorted from blood. This sample's subset: CD45RA-negative fraction. The receptors were sampled from a man between 18 and 29 years old in good health.

In regard to this clone: The same CDR3 also results from other DNA sequences found in this sample. The chain recombines TRBV2 with TRBJ2-1; TRBD2 matches 7 bases. Unmatched junction bases numbered 7, after V lost 4 bases and J lost 7 bases. CDR1 is SNHLY and CDR2 is FYNNEI in the germline V gene. The CDR3 has 14 amino acids. The CDR3 reads CASSAASGYNEQFF. In nucleotides, the CDR3 is TGTGCCAGCAGTGCGGCTAGCGGCTATAATGAGCAGTTCTTC.

The chain has TRBV18 and TRBJ2-7; 8 positions match TRBD1. The CDR3 loop spans 15 amino acids. With 3 bases clipped from V and 6 bases from J, the junction kept 10 bases outside the gene matches. Germline V lookup: CDR1 KGHSH, CDR2 LQKENI. In DNA, the CDR3 is TGTGCCAGCTCACCCCGACAGACAGGGGTGAGCGAGCAGTACTTC. Its protein product is CASSPRQTGVSEQYF.

This chain joins TRBV6-5 and TRBJ2-7, with D possibly matching TRBD2 (6 bases). V lost 2 bases and J 6 bases, leaving 14 bases between the germline ends. The germline V gene encodes CDR1 MNHEY and CDR2 SVGAGI. The CDR3 consists of 14 residues. CDR3 amino acids: CASSYGRDFGEQYF. As DNA, the CDR3 is TGTGCCAGCAGTTACGGCAGGGACTTCGGCGAGCAGTACTTC.

CDR3 residues: CASSVDRVGLGKNIQYF. For the CDR3, the DNA is TGTGCCAGCAGCGTCGACAGGGTGGGTTTAGGCAAAAACATTCAGTACTTC. The chain couples TRBV9 to TRBJ2-4; 7 bases fit TRBD1. The germline V gene has CDR1 SGDLS and CDR2 YYNGEE. The ends lost 2 bases at V and 3 bases at J; junction bases unmatched: 11. The CDR3 sequence is 17 residues long.

The genes are TRBV11-2 and TRBJ1-1, with D unclear. This CDR3 spans 14 amino acids. Germline V gene data show CDR1 as SGHAT and CDR2 as FQNNGV. The ends were cut back, 2 bases at V and 1 base at J, with 8 bases in the middle. The CDR3 DNA sequence: TGTGCCAGCAGCTTAACGATGGAGAACACTGAAGCTTTCTTT. Translation gives CASSLTMENTEAFF. The variable domain in full, with the rest retrieved from reference TRBV11-2 and TRBJ1-1, is EAGVAQSPRYKIIEKRQSVAFWCNPISGHATLYWYQQILGQGPKLLIQFQNNGVVDDSQLPKDRFSAERLKGVDSTLKIQPAKLEDSAVYLCASSLTMENTEAFFGQGTRLTVV.

The chain carries TRBV18 and TRBJ1-1; D unclear. This CDR3 has 14 residues. V was clipped by 2 bases and J by 5 bases, with 12 bases between them. The germline V gene encodes CDR1 KGHSH and CDR2 LQKENI. The CDR3 is CASSPGQENTEAFF. The CDR3 DNA reads as TGTGCCAGCTCACCAGGGCAGGAGAATACTGAAGCTTTCTTT.

The rearrangement uses TRBV6-1 and TRBJ1-1, with 8 bases fitting TRBD1. Per the germline V gene, CDR1 is MNHNS and CDR2 is SASEGT. The CDR3 runs to 15 residues. V was pared by 4 bases and J by 4 bases, with 8 bases of the junction left unmatched. CDR3 nucleotides: TGTGCCAGCAGTGCGGCCACAGGGGGGGGCACTGAAGCTTTCTTT. Its translation: CASSAATGGGTEAFF.

V gene TRBV28 combines with J gene TRBJ2-7; D perhaps matches TRBD1 (5 bases). The germline V and J ends were trimmed by 5 bases and 0 bases, with 11 bases remaining between them. CDR1 is MDHEN and CDR2 is SYDVKM in the germline V gene. The CDR3 has 14 amino acids. CDR3 coding DNA: TGTGCCAGCAGTCCCCCGACAGTCTCCTACGAGCAGTACTTC. Its translation is CASSPPTVSYEQYF.

CDR3 in amino acids: CASSRTGTGLATNEKLFF. CDR3 in DNA: TGTGCCAGCAGTCGCACCGGGACAGGGCTTGCAACTAATGAAAAACTGTTTTTT. The genes are TRBV11-1 and TRBJ1-4; 9 positions agree with TRBD1. With V trimmed by 6 bases and J by 0 bases, 11 bases remained unmatched. In germline, CDR1 is SGHAT, CDR2 FQDESV (reference sequence). The CDR3 covers 18 residues.

The rearrangement joins TRBV9 to TRBJ1-2; 7 bases agree with TRBD1. The CDR3 has 13 residues. J lost 2 bases, V lost 4 bases, and 2 bases had no gene match. From germline, CDR1 is SGDLS and CDR2 YYNGEE. CDR3: CASSQGQNYGYTF. The CDR3 bases are TGTGCCAGCAGCCAGGGACAGAACTATGGCTACACCTTC.

The rearrangement uses TRBV19 and TRBJ1-1; 7 bases are shared with TRBD1. CDR1 and CDR2 from the germline V gene are LNHDA and SQIVND (reference sequence). Trimming removed 5 bases from V and 6 bases from J; junction bases left unmatched: 12. The CDR3 totals 15 residues. CDR3 in amino acids: CASSSDRVGISEAFF. The CDR3 coding sequence is TGTGCCAGTAGTTCCGACAGGGTGGGTATCTCTGAAGCTTTCTTT.

Only one count was recorded for this clone. The chain has TRBV30 and TRBJ2-7, with 9 nucleotides matching TRBD1. The junction had 4 bases not matched to a gene; V was cut back by 6 bases and J by 4 bases. The length of the CDR3 is 12 residues. Germline lookup yields CDR1 GTSNPN and CDR2 SVGIG (reference sequence). CDR3 nucleotide sequence: TGTGCCTGCACAGGGGGCAGGTACGAGCAGTACTTC. Translated: CACTGGRYEQYF.

This rearrangement joins TRBV7-3 to TRBJ1-2; 8 positions agree with TRBD1. V was pared by 11 bases and J by 7 bases, with 3 bases of the junction left unmatched. CDR3 size: 10 residues. Germline CDR1 is SGHTA and CDR2 is FQGTGA. The CDR3 DNA reads TGTGCCGGACAGGGAGGTGGCTACACCTTC. This codes for CAGQGGGYTF.

This rearrangement joins TRBV21-1 to TRBJ1-2; the D call TRBD1 from the table was never checked on the DNA. TRBV21-1 is labeled a pseudogene. The CDR3 consists of 13 residues. CDR3 coding DNA: TGTGCCAGCAGTCCCCTCCCCGTTGGGCTTGACACCTTC. Its protein is CASSPLPVGLDTF.

To note about this clone: Other DNA sequences in the same sample also yield this CDR3. The chain recombines TRBV7-9 with TRBJ2-3; the D gene is possibly TRBD2 (6 bases). CDR3 length: 14 residues. V lost 5 bases and J 1 base, leaving 10 bases between the germline ends. The germline gives CDR1 SEHNR, CDR2 FQNEAQ (reference sequence). The CDR3, as DNA: TGTGCCAGCAGCGGGAGCGGGCGCACAGATACGCAGTATTTT. As protein: CASSGSGRTDTQYF.

This clone was detected a few times. The V gene is TRBV6-6, the J gene TRBJ2-7; D unresolved. Germline V lookup: CDR1 MNHNY, CDR2 SVGAGI (reference sequence). The CDR3 has 12 residues. V lost 6 bases and J lost 5, with 11 bases in between. The CDR3, as DNA: TGTGCCAGCAGCGAACCCCGGGACGAGCAGTACTTC. It yields the protein CASSEPRDEQYF.

V gene TRBV4-2 combines with J gene TRBJ1-4; D might be TRBD1 (5 bases). CDR1 LGHNA and CDR2 YNFKEQ come from the germline V gene. V was cut by 2 bases and J by 0 bases, with 7 bases left in between. This CDR3 is 15 amino acids long. The CDR3 DNA follows: TGTGCCAGCAGCCAACGGGGGGCAACTAATGAAAAACTGTTTTTT. Translated: CASSQRGATNEKLFF.

V usage is TRBV5-4 and J usage is TRBJ2-3; 9 positions agree with TRBD2. The CDR3 has 16 amino acids. With V trimmed by 2 bases and J by 2 bases, 6 bases remained unmatched. Germline CDR1 SGHNT, CDR2 YYREEE (reference sequence). The CDR3 DNA is TGTGCCAGCAGCTTCGACGCGGGAGGGGCCACAGATACGCAGTATTTT. This sequence encodes CASSFDAGGATDTQYF.

This clone has just a few counts. The chain combines TRBV5-1 with TRBJ1-1; no definite D call. Germline CDR1 reads SGHRS; CDR2 reads YFSETQ. Deletions cut 0 bases from V and 7 bases from J, with 13 bases between. The CDR3 has 14 amino acids. As DNA, the CDR3 is TGCGCCAGCAGCTTGGGTTCCGTTACGGGTGAAGCTTTCTTT. Its protein is CASSLGSVTGEAFF.

Comments on this clone: The same CDR3 arises from other DNA sequences in this sample as well. This sequence joins TRBV9 and TRBJ2-2; no clear D gene. CDR1 is SGDLS, CDR2 YYNGEE, per germline. Trimming took 0 bases from V and 1 from J, leaving 7 bases between them. This CDR3 is built from 15 residues. The CDR3 coding sequence is TGTGCCAGCAGCGTAGCTGGTCTGAACACCGGGGAGCTGTTTTTT. Translated, it gives CASSVAGLNTGELFF.

The chain employs TRBV30 and TRBJ1-2; weak D call: TRBD1 (6 bases). This CDR3 is built from 14 residues. Germline CDR1 GTSNPN, CDR2 SVGIG (reference sequence). In nucleotides, the CDR3 is TGTGCTTGCAGGGGAGGTCTAGGGTACTATGGCTACACCTTC. Its protein product is CACRGGLGYYGYTF.

The chain links TRBV4-1 to TRBJ2-1; D tentatively reads TRBD1 or TRBD2 (5 bases each). The CDR3 consists of 15 residues. Germline V gene sequence: CDR1 MGHRA, CDR2 YSYEKL. Trimming removed 6 bases at V and 5 bases at J, with 17 bases between. CDR3 sequence: CASRRETADNNEQFF. DNA for the CDR3: TGCGCCAGCAGGAGGGAAACAGCGGACAACAATGAGCAGTTCTTC.

Only a few counts were recorded for this clone. The chain couples TRBV30 to TRBJ2-3; D unclear. CDR1 and CDR2 from the germline V gene are GTSNPN and SVGIG (reference sequence). V was cut by 4 bases and J by 6 bases, with 11 bases left in between. CDR3 length: 12 residues. CDR3 protein: CAWTGARDTQYF. CDR3 in DNA: TGTGCCTGGACCGGAGCAAGGGATACGCAGTATTTT. Complete variable domain (other parts from reference TRBV30 and TRBJ2-3): SQTIHQWPATLVQPVGSPLSLECTVEGTSNPNLYWYRQAAGRGLQLLFYSVGIGQISSEVPQNLSASRPQDRQFILSSKKLLLSDSGFYLCAWTGARDTQYFGPGTRLTVL.

The chain joins TRBV5-8 to TRBJ1-2, with a tentative D call TRBD1 (6 bases). V was pared by 4 bases and J by 0 bases, with 16 bases between. This CDR3 has 16 residues. CDR1 is SGHTS, CDR2 YDEGEE, per germline. This CDR3 reads CASSALDRSANYGYTF. CDR3 sequence (DNA): TGTGCCAGCAGCGCCCTCGACAGGTCCGCTAACTATGGCTACACCTTC.

V is TRBV6-1 and J is TRBJ1-5; 10 nucleotides match TRBD1. With 8 bases clipped from V and 4 bases from J, the junction kept 5 bases outside the gene matches. The CDR3 spans 14 residues. Germline assignment: CDR1 MNHNS and CDR2 SASEGT. The CDR3 sequence is CASSPGQGNQPQHF. CDR3 bases: TGTGCCAGCTCACCGGGACAGGGGAATCAGCCCCAGCATTTT.

V usage is TRBV5-1 and J usage is TRBJ2-5; either TRBD1 or TRBD2 may fit D (6 bases each). CDR3 length equals 14 residues. CDR1 is SGHRS, CDR2 YFSETQ, per germline. V lost 2 bases to trimming and J lost 3 bases, with 11 bases between them. DNA for the CDR3: TGCGCCAGCAGCTTCGGGGGCATCAAAGAGACCCAGTACTTC. This sequence encodes CASSFGGIKETQYF.

The V call is TRBV30, the J call TRBJ1-1; D is possibly TRBD1 (5 bases). Trimming pared 0 bases from V and 3 bases from J, leaving 14 bases between. Germline assignment: CDR1 GTSNPN and CDR2 SVGIG (reference sequence). The CDR3 is 15 residues long. In DNA, the CDR3 is TGTGCCTGGAGTGTGAGGGGACTCTTTGACACTGAAGCTTTCTTT. Its translation: CAWSVRGLFDTEAFF.

The V call is TRBV2, the J call TRBJ1-2; D possibly corresponds to TRBD1 (5 bases). Germline CDR1 and CDR2: SNHLY and FYNNEI. The CDR3 contains 13 residues. V was shortened by 5 bases and J by 8 bases, with 15 bases between the two germline ends. CDR3 DNA: TGTGCCAGCAGTCAACTCTCAGGGTACGGCTACACCTTC. This sequence encodes CASSQLSGYGYTF.

The gene calls are TRBV10-3 and TRBJ1-1; 7 bases map to TRBD1. J was trimmed by 4 bases and V by 3 bases; bases with no gene match: 8. In germline, CDR1 is ENHRY, CDR2 SYGVKD. The CDR3 totals 15 residues. The CDR3: CAISDSRDRATEAFF. The CDR3 DNA reads TGTGCCATCAGTGATTCCCGGGACAGAGCCACTGAAGCTTTCTTT.

This chain uses TRBV18 with TRBJ1-1; 8 bases fit TRBD1. Germline values: CDR1 KGHSH, CDR2 LQKENI. V shed 2 bases and J 1 base; nucleotides not matched to a gene: 3. The CDR3 consists of 15 residues. The CDR3: CASSPGDRRNTEAFF. The CDR3 DNA reads as TGTGCCAGCTCACCAGGGGACAGGAGGAACACTGAAGCTTTCTTT.